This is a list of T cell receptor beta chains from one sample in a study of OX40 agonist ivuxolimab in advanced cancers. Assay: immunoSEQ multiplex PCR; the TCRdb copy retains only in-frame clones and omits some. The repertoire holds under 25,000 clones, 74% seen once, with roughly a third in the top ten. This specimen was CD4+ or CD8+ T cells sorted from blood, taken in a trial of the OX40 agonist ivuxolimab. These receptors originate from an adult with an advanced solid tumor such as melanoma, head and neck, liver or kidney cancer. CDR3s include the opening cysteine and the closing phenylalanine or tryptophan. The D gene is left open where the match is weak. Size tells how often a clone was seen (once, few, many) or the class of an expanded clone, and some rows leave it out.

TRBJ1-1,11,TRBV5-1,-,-,CASSFGGLTDF,TGCGCCAGCAGCTTCGGGGGGCTTACCGACTTT
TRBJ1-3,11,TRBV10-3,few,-,CATGQGNTIYF,TGTGCCACCGGACAGGGAAACACCATATATTTT
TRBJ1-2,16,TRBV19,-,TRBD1,CASIWTGAGSYYDYTF,TGTGCCAGCATTTGGACAGGGGCCGGGTCCTACTATGACTACACCTTC
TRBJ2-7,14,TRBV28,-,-,CASSNRDFAYEQYF,TGTGCCAGCAGCAACCGGGACTTTGCCTACGAGCAGTACTTC
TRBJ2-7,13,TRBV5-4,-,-,CASSLRERYEQYF,TGTGCCAGCAGCTTGAGGGAGCGGTACGAGCAGTACTTC
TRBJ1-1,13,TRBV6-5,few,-,CASSYSERTEAFF,TGTGCCAGCAGTTACAGTGAGCGTACTGAAGCTTTCTTT
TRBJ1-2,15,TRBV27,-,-,CASSLRTGGAGGYTF,TGTGCCAGCAGTTTAAGGACTGGGGGGGCGGGGGGCTACACCTTC
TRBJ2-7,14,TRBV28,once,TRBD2,CASSFLAGSYEQYF,TGTGCCAGCAGTTTCCTAGCGGGTTCTTACGAGCAGTACTTC
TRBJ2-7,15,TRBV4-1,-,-,CASSQDRGSSDEQYF,TGCGCCAGCAGCCAAGATCGAGGCAGCTCGGACGAGCAGTACTTC
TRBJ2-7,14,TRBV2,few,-,CASSFRAANNEQYF,TGTGCCAGCAGTTTTCGGGCCGCTAATAACGAGCAGTACTTC
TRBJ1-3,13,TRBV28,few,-,CASSYEGWNTIYF,TGTGCCAGCAGTTATGAAGGGTGGAACACCATATATTTT
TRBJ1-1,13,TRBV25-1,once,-,CASSDIHAFEAFF,TGTGCCAGCAGCGACATACACGCTTTTGAAGCTTTCTTT
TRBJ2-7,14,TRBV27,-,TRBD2,CASSLSGGSYEQYF,TGTGCCAGCAGTCTATCGGGGGGCTCCTACGAGCAGTACTTC
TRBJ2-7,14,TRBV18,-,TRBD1,CASSPGQGTYEQYF,TGTGCCAGCTCACCGGGACAGGGAACCTACGAGCAGTACTTC
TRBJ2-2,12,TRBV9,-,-,CASSEGTGELFF,TGTGCCAGCAGTGAGGGGACCGGGGAGCTGTTTTTT
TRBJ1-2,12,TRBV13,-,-,CASSGGTYGYTF,TGTGCCAGCAGCGGAGGGACTTATGGCTACACCTTC
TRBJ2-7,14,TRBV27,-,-,CASSLESSSYEQYF,TGTGCCAGCAGTTTAGAGTCGAGCTCCTACGAGCAGTACTTC
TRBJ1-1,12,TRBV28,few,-,CASSLWDTEAFF,TGTGCCAGCAGTTTATGGGATACTGAAGCTTTCTTT
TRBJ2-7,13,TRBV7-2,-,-,CASSLPSSYEQYF,TGTGCCAGCAGCTTACCCTCTTCCTACGAGCAGTACTTC
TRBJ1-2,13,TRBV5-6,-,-,CASSLGVAYGYTF,TGTGCCAGCAGCCTGGGGGTCGCCTATGGCTACACCTTC
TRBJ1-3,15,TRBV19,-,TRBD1,CASWRDRGTGNTIYF,TGTGCCAGTTGGAGGGACAGGGGTACTGGAAACACCATATATTTT
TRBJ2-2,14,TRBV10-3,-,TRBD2,CATKAGGHVGELFF,TGTGCCACCAAGGCGGGGGGGCATGTCGGGGAGCTGTTTTTT
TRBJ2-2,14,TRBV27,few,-,CATAQGFFPKELFF,TGTGCCACCGCACAGGGTTTTTTCCCGAAGGAGCTGTTTTTT
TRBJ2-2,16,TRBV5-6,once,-,CASSLAGHLNTGELFF,TGTGCCAGCAGCTTGGCGGGACATCTGAACACCGGGGAGCTGTTTTTT
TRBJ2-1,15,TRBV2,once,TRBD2,CASSGTSGVDDEQFF,TGTGCCAGCAGCGGGACTAGCGGGGTAGACGATGAGCAGTTCTTC
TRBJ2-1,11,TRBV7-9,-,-,CASRWTSEQFF,TGTGCCAGCAGATGGACGTCCGAGCAGTTCTTC
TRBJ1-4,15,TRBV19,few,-,CASSTRGGLREKLFF,TGTGCCAGTAGCACCCGCGGAGGGCTAAGGGAAAAACTGTTTTTT